This record looks at one T cell receptor (beta chain) sequence and its context. Profiling relied on immunoSEQ multiplex PCR, and the TCRdb table lists in-frame clones only, not all of them. The repertoire consists of some 77,000 clones, with about nine tenths occurring once and the leading ten covering 6.2%. This entry belongs to a study of OX40 agonist ivuxolimab in advanced cancers. Study overall: Patients in the trial were receiving intravenous ivuxolimab every 2 weeks, at doses of 0.01 to 10 mg/kg.

CDR1 and CDR2 (germline): SGHRS, YFSETQ. V dropped 4 bases and J dropped 5; count of bases not matched to a gene: 11. The CDR3 length is 15 residues. Sample: CD4+ or CD8+ T cells sorted from blood, taken in a trial of the OX40 agonist ivuxolimab. The sequence derives from an adult with an advanced solid tumor such as melanoma, head and neck, liver or kidney cancer. V gene TRBV5-1 combines with J gene TRBJ2-7; the match to TRBD1 covers 8 bases. DNA for the CDR3: TGCGCCAGCAGCGACGATAGGACAGGGTCCAACGAGCAGTACTTC. Residues: CASSDDRTGSNEQYF.